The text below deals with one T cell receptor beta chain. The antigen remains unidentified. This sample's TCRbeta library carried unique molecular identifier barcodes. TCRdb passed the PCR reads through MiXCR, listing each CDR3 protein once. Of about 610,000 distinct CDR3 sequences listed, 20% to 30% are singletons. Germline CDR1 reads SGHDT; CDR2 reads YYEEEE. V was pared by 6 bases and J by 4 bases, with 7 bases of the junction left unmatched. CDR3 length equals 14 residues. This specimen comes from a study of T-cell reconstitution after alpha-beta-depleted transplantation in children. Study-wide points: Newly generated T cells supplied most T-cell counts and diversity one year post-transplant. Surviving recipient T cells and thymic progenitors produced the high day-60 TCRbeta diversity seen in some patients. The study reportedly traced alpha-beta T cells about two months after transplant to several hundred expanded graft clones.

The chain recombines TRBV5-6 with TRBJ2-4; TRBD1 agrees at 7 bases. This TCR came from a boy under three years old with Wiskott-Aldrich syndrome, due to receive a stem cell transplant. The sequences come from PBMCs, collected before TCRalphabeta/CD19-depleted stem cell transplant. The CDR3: CASTSGTEKNIQYF. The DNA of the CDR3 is TGTGCCAGCACCTCCGGGACAGAAAAAAACATTCAGTACTTC.